The next 9 T cell receptor beta chains were all read from a single sample in a study of blood T cell repertoires in COVID-19. The repertoire was sequenced with immunoSEQ multiplex PCR; TCRdb's copy has only in-frame clones and lacks some. The table includes about 83,000 clones, around 84% detected once. Sequencing was done on a sample of peripheral blood. These receptors came from a woman over 75 in a cohort sampled during active or convalescent COVID-19.

A few counts support this clone. The rearrangement links TRBV12-3 or TRBV12-4 to TRBJ1-2; possible D gene TRBD1, 6 bases. The CDR3 contains 13 residues. V dropped 5 bases and J dropped 7 bases, with 14 bases sitting between them. CDR3 loop: CASSPSIGGGYTF. CDR3 DNA sequence: TGTGCCAGCAGTCCCAGTATAGGGGGTGGCTACACCTTC.

J is TRBJ2-1 and V is TRBV7-6, with 7 bases identical to TRBD2. CDR1 and CDR2 from the germline V gene are SGHVS and FNYEAQ. The V gene end was trimmed by 1 base and the J gene end by 4 bases; junction bases not matched to a gene: 4. The CDR3 runs to 15 residues. CDR3 amino acids: CASSLGLAEYNEQFF. CDR3 coding DNA: TGTGCCAGCAGCTTAGGGCTAGCGGAATACAATGAGCAGTTCTTC.

The J gene is TRBJ2-1, the V gene TRBV10-2, with D tentatively TRBD1 (6 bases). Germline assignment: CDR1 WSHSY and CDR2 SAAADI. CDR3 length equals 15 residues. The V gene lost 3 bases and the J gene lost 2 bases, with 11 bases spanning the gap. In nucleotides, the CDR3 is TGCGCCAGCAGTGACATAAGGGGGACCTACAATGAGCAGTTCTTC. It encodes CASSDIRGTYNEQFF.

The chain combines TRBV5-1 with TRBJ2-7; 7 bases align to TRBD1. V dropped 4 bases and J dropped 3; count of bases not matched to a gene: 7. The CDR3 has 14 amino acids. From germline, CDR1 is SGHRS and CDR2 YFSETQ. In nucleotides, the CDR3 is TGCGCCAGCAGCCAACGGGACAGTGTCTACGAGCAGTACTTC. Protein product: CASSQRDSVYEQYF.

V and J are TRBV2 and TRBJ2-1; the match to TRBD2 covers 8 bases. The CDR3 covers 15 residues. Germline lookup yields CDR1 SNHLY and CDR2 FYNNEI. V was pared by 5 bases and J by 0 bases, with 3 bases of the junction left unmatched. CDR3 in DNA: TGTGCCAGCAGTCTAGCGGGTGGCTCCTACAATGAGCAGTTCTTC. The encoded protein is CASSLAGGSYNEQFF. Full variable domain (missing parts from reference TRBV2 and TRBJ2-1): EPEVTQTPSHQVTQMGQEVILRCVPISNHLYFYWYRQILGQKVEFLVSFYNNEISEKSEIFDDQFSVERPDGSNFTLKIRSTKLEDSAMYFCASSLAGGSYNEQFFGPGTRLTVL.

Only one count was recorded for this clone. The chain combines TRBV28 with TRBJ1-3; D unresolved. Germline V gene lookup returns CDR1 MDHEN and CDR2 SYDVKM. The V end was cut by 6 bases, the J end by 8 bases, with 11 bases between. CDR3 length equals 12 residues. The CDR3 DNA reads TGTGCCAGCAGCGCGAGCCTAGACACCATATATTTT. It yields the protein CASSASLDTIYF.

This rearrangement joins TRBV30 to TRBJ2-3; 9 positions match TRBD2. This CDR3 is 15 amino acids long. The junction had 3 bases not matched to a gene; V was cut back by 2 bases and J by 0 bases. Germline V CDR1 and CDR2: GTSNPN, SVGIG (reference sequence). The CDR3 DNA reads as TGTGCCTGGAGTCTAGCGGGACCTAGCACAGATACGCAGTATTTT. Residues: CAWSLAGPSTDTQYF.

This clone was seen once. This rearrangement joins TRBV19 to TRBJ1-6; 7 bases are shared with TRBD1. Germline V lookup: CDR1 LNHDA, CDR2 SQIVND (reference sequence). J was trimmed by 8 bases and V by 8 bases; bases with no gene match: 9. The CDR3 extends over 14 amino acids. In DNA form, the CDR3 reads TGTGCCAGTCGATCCGACAGGGATCATTCACCCCTCCACTTT. Translated: CASRSDRDHSPLHF. The full variable domain, in which reference TRBV19 and TRBJ1-6 provide the parts outside the CDR3, is DGGITQSPKYLFRKEGQNVTLSCEQNLNHDAMYWYRQDPGQGLRLIYYSQIVNDFQKGDIAEGYSVSREKKESFPLTVTSAQKNPTAFYLCASRSDRDHSPLHFGNGTRLTVT.

The J gene is TRBJ2-4, the V gene TRBV4-1; tentative D call: TRBD1 (6 bases). Trimming stripped 3 bases from V and 0 bases from J, with 12 bases between. The CDR3 runs to 16 residues. The V gene's germline CDR1 is MGHRA and CDR2 YSYEKL. The CDR3 sequence is CASSQGDTLAKNIQYF. In DNA form, the CDR3 reads TGCGCCAGCAGCCAGGGGGACACCTTAGCCAAAAACATTCAGTACTTC.